Following are 29 T cell receptor beta chains from one sample sequenced in a study of T cells in Graves' hyperthyroidism and ophthalmopathy. Amplification yielded TCR beta CDR3 regions, with RNA transcripts as the source. HTBI primers were the set used in a first-round RT-PCR of the TCR CDR3. Using its own MiXCR run on the multiplex PCR reads, TCRdb lists one record per CDR3 protein. The sample lists roughly 740,000 distinct CDR3 sequences, 16% occurring once. The sequencing sample was made of blood. Every receptor here comes from a man between 18 and 35 years old with Graves' hyperthyroidism.

This chain joins TRBV10-1 and TRBJ2-1, with TRBD2 identical over 8 bases. Germline lookup yields CDR1 WNHNN and CDR2 SYGVQD (reference sequence). Trimming removed 6 bases from V and 0 bases from J; junction bases left unmatched: 19. The CDR3 is 20 amino acids. The CDR3 spells CASSPGFSGIISGSYNEQFF. Written as DNA, the CDR3 is TGCGCCAGCAGCCCAGGGTTTAGCGGGATTATATCCGGCTCCTACAATGAGCAGTTCTTC.

This clonotype has more than one count but fewer than ten. A read error may be the cause here, since a much bigger clone is one base away. The chain is built from TRBV27 and TRBJ2-7; no clear D gene. The CDR3 is made up of 11 amino acids. Trimming removed 5 bases from V and 2 bases from J, with 4 bases in between. The germline V gene has CDR1 MNHEY and CDR2 SMNVEV (reference sequence). The CDR3 region is CASSIPYEQYF. The CDR3 nucleotides are TGTGCCAGCAGTATCCCCTACGAGCAGTACTTC.

This clonotype was observed at least ten times. This chain joins TRBV24-1 and TRBJ2-1; 8 bases agree with TRBD1. Trimming removed 4 bases from V and 2 bases from J; junction bases left unmatched: 6. Looked up from germline, CDR1 is KGHDR and CDR2 is SFDVKD. The CDR3 contains 16 residues. The CDR3 DNA follows: TGTGCCACCAGTGACCAAGACAGGGGTCCCTACAATGAGCAGTTCTTC. The encoded protein is CATSDQDRGPYNEQFF.

This chain uses TRBV19 with TRBJ1-1; D is possibly TRBD1 (5 bases). Between the trimmed V and J ends, which lost 3 bases and 5 bases, there was a span of 16 bases. Germline values: CDR1 LNHDA, CDR2 SQIVND (reference sequence). This CDR3 is 15 amino acids long. The CDR3 spells CASSMYGGVGTEAFF. The DNA for the CDR3 is TGTGCCAGTAGTATGTATGGAGGGGTGGGAACTGAAGCTTTCTTT.

This clonotype has only a few counts. The V call is TRBV10-3, the J call TRBJ2-1; D is ambiguous. V lost 10 bases to trimming and J lost 12 bases, with 16 bases between them. Per germline, CDR1 ENHRY and CDR2 SYGVKD. This CDR3 contains 11 residues. The CDR3 coding sequence is TGTGCCACCGCGGCCCCCCGTGTGCAGTTCTTC. It is translated as CATAAPRVQFF.

At least ten counts were recorded for this clonotype. This chain uses TRBV30 with TRBJ1-2; tentatively, D is TRBD1 (5 bases). The CDR3 is 11 amino acids. Trimming shortened V by 4 bases and J by 7 bases, and 10 bases separated the two germline ends. CDR1 and CDR2 (germline): GTSNPN, SVGIG (reference sequence). CDR3 DNA sequence: TGTGCCTGGATCTCCGGGGCTGGCTACACCTTC. Translation gives CAWISGAGYTF.

This clonotype was seen at least ten times. V and J are TRBV18 and TRBJ2-1; D possibly corresponds to TRBD2 (6 bases). V dropped 6 bases and J dropped 1 base, with 13 bases sitting between them. Germline V gene data show CDR1 as KGHSH and CDR2 as LQKENI. The CDR3 has 15 amino acids. The CDR3, as DNA: TGTGCCAGCTCTCCGGAGGAGGGGTCCTACAATGAGCAGTTCTTC. Translation: CASSPEEGSYNEQFF.

The rearrangement uses TRBV5-1 and TRBJ2-1; 8 nucleotides match TRBD1. The CDR3 contains 15 residues. The V segment lost 4 bases and the J segment 2 bases; nucleotides outside the gene matches: 5. Germline-derived CDR1 and CDR2 are SGHRS and YFSETQ. CDR3 sequence reads: CASSPTGEAYNEQFF. The CDR3, as DNA: TGCGCCAGCAGCCCGACAGGGGAGGCCTACAATGAGCAGTTCTTC.

In its sample, this clonotype was seen many times. The chain employs TRBV18 and TRBJ2-3; D remains ambiguous. The CDR3 spans 14 residues. The ends were cut back, 4 bases at V and 2 bases at J, with 10 bases in the middle. The V gene's germline CDR1 is KGHSH and CDR2 LQKENI. CDR3 sequence reads: CASSRGVDTDTQYF. CDR3 bases: TGTGCCAGCTCACGAGGCGTAGACACAGATACGCAGTATTTT.

The rearrangement links TRBV18 to TRBJ2-7, with TRBD2 matching 10 bases. V dropped 4 bases and J dropped 2; count of bases not matched to a gene: 5. The CDR3 is 15 amino acids. Germline assignment: CDR1 KGHSH and CDR2 LQKENI. CDR3 region: CASSLNGLAAYEQYF. The CDR3 nucleotides read TGTGCCAGCTCACTGAACGGACTAGCGGCCTACGAGCAGTACTTC.

This clonotype was observed at least ten times. The V call is TRBV11-1, the J call TRBJ2-5, with D hard to call. CDR1 is SGHAT, CDR2 FQDESV, per germline (reference sequence). CDR3 length: 13 amino acids. The V and J ends lost 5 bases and 4 bases respectively, with 11 bases between them. The CDR3 sequence is CASSPRWGETQYF. Here the CDR3 DNA reads TGTGCCAGCAGCCCACGGTGGGGAGAGACCCAGTACTTC.

This clonotype was counted at least ten times. The rearrangement uses TRBV28 and TRBJ2-3, with TRBD2 matching 9 bases. The CDR3 loop spans 16 amino acids. V trimming: 5 bases; J trimming: 7 bases; junction bases outside the gene matches: 13. Germline assignment: CDR1 MDHEN and CDR2 SYDVKM. CDR3 nucleotides: TGTGCCAGCAGTCCCGGGACAGCGGGAGGCCATCATACGCAGTATTTT. As protein: CASSPGTAGGHHTQYF.

The chain recombines TRBV10-2 with TRBJ2-1, with 10 bases fitting TRBD2. The CDR3 runs to 13 residues. V lost 8 bases, J lost 6 bases, and 4 bases stayed unmatched. Germline values: CDR1 WSHSY, CDR2 SAAADI. The CDR3 region is CASVLAGANEQFF. In DNA, the CDR3 is TGCGCCAGCGTCCTAGCGGGAGCCAATGAGCAGTTCTTC.

The CDR3 nucleotides are TGCGCCAGCAGCCCTCGGGAGGGGGCGGGTACTGAAGCTTTCTTT. It specifies CASSPREGAGTEAFF. The chain employs TRBV5-1 and TRBJ1-1; TRBD1 aligns across 7 bases. CDR3 length equals 15 residues. Germline V gene lookup returns CDR1 SGHRS and CDR2 YFSETQ. The ends lost 4 bases at V and 5 bases at J; junction bases unmatched: 11.

This clonotype was picked up many times. The chain uses TRBV29-1 and TRBJ2-1; D is unclear. V was trimmed by 7 bases and J by 9 bases, leaving 13 bases between them. The CDR3 has 11 amino acids. CDR1 is SQVTM and CDR2 is ANQGSEA in the germline V gene. The CDR3 DNA reads TGCAGCGCCCATCTAGGGATTGAGCAGTTCTTC. Its translation: CSAHLGIEQFF.

This chain connects TRBV3-1 to TRBJ2-7, with D perhaps given as TRBD1 or TRBD2 (5 bases each). V was trimmed by 0 bases and J by 5 bases, leaving 11 bases between them. CDR1 and CDR2 (germline): LGHDT, YNNKEL (reference sequence). The CDR3 runs to 14 residues. CDR3 residues: CASSQDGGSNEQYF. The DNA of the CDR3 is TGTGCCAGCAGCCAAGATGGGGGTAGCAACGAGCAGTACTTC.

This chain connects TRBV19 to TRBJ1-5; D is possibly TRBD1 (6 bases). CDR3 length: 16 amino acids. Germline V gives CDR1 LNHDA, CDR2 SQIVND (reference sequence). V gave up 4 bases and J gave up 2 bases, with 15 bases separating them. This CDR3 reads CASSNPGRGGNQPQHF. The CDR3 DNA reads TGTGCCAGTAGTAACCCGGGCAGGGGCGGCAATCAGCCCCAGCATTTT.

Ten or more counts support this clonotype. The chain links TRBV28 to TRBJ2-7; D perhaps matches TRBD1 (6 bases). CDR3 length equals 13 residues. Germline V CDR1 and CDR2: MDHEN, SYDVKM. The ends were cut back, 5 bases at V and 7 bases at J, with 15 bases in the middle. The CDR3 nucleotides read TGTGCCAGCAGTCTCCCGCAGGGGCGGGAGCAGTACTTC. Translated: CASSLPQGREQYF. Supplemented by reference TRBV28 and TRBJ2-7, the full variable domain reads DVKVTQSSRYLVKRTGEKVFLECVQDMDHENMFWYRQDPGLGLRLIYFSYDVKMKEKGDIPEGYSVSREKKERFSLILESASTNQTSMYLCASSLPQGREQYFGPGTRLTVT.

The rearrangement links TRBV6-1 to TRBJ1-5, with a weak D call TRBD1 (6 bases). Trimming removed 9 bases at V and 6 bases at J, with 21 bases between. The CDR3 extends over 15 amino acids. Looked up from germline, CDR1 is MNHNS and CDR2 is SASEGT. CDR3: CASTLTGMIGQPQHF. CDR3 sequence (DNA): TGTGCCAGTACTTTAACAGGGATGATAGGTCAGCCCCAGCATTTT.

In this sample, this clonotype turned up many times. This chain connects TRBV7-9 to TRBJ2-1; the D gene is possibly TRBD1 (7 bases). Germline CDR1 and CDR2: SEHNR and FQNEAQ (reference sequence). The CDR3 contains 15 residues. Trimming took off 3 bases at V and 2 bases at J, with 11 bases between the two ends. CDR3 residues: CASSLGGTAYNEQFF. The CDR3 region has the DNA TGTGCCAGCAGCTTGGGCGGGACAGCCTACAATGAGCAGTTCTTC.

This chain joins TRBV29-1 and TRBJ1-5; the D is unclear. Germline CDR1 reads SQVTM; CDR2 reads ANQGSEA. The CDR3 spans 13 residues. The V gene lost 4 bases and the J gene lost 0 bases, with 7 bases spanning the gap. CDR3: CSVAPSSNQPQHF. The CDR3 DNA is TGCAGCGTTGCCCCCTCTAGCAATCAGCCCCAGCATTTT.

This sequence joins TRBV6-1 and TRBJ2-7; D uncertain. Trimming left V 6 bases short and J 0 bases short, with 12 bases between. Germline V gene data show CDR1 as MNHNS and CDR2 as SASEGT. CDR3 size: 14 residues. CDR3 residues: CASRPRRSSYEQYF. In DNA, the CDR3 is TGTGCCAGCAGACCCAGGCGGAGCTCCTACGAGCAGTACTTC.

At least ten counts were recorded for this clonotype. This chain joins TRBV12-5 and TRBJ2-1, with D unclear. The CDR3 is made up of 11 amino acids. V was trimmed by 7 bases and J by 6 bases, leaving 7 bases between them. From germline, CDR1 is LGHNT and CDR2 FRNRAP. The CDR3 DNA follows: TGTGCTAGTGCAGGAGTCAATGAGCAGTTCTTC. It encodes CASAGVNEQFF.

The chain couples TRBV28 to TRBJ2-7; possibly TRBD1 for D (6 bases). Germline V gene lookup returns CDR1 MDHEN and CDR2 SYDVKM. Trimming left V 4 bases short and J 2 bases short, with 18 bases between. This CDR3 spans 16 amino acids. The CDR3 region is CASSWGMGQGTYEQYF. The CDR3 nucleotides are TGTGCCAGCAGTTGGGGGATGGGGCAGGGGACCTACGAGCAGTACTTC.

The table lists this clonotype with many counts. The rearrangement joins TRBV20-1 to TRBJ2-7; 10 nucleotides agree with TRBD2. This CDR3 spans 13 amino acids. CDR1 is DFQATT and CDR2 is SNEGSKA in the germline V gene (reference sequence). The V and J ends lost 4 bases and 3 bases, in that order; junction bases with no gene match: 3. CDR3 bases: TGCAGTGCTATAGCGGGAGGCTTCTACGAGCAGTACTTC. This translates into CSAIAGGFYEQYF.

V gene TRBV7-3 combines with J gene TRBJ2-7; either TRBD1 or TRBD2 may supply D (5 bases each). Germline V lookup: CDR1 SGHTA, CDR2 FQGTGA. This CDR3 region has 15 residues. V lost 2 bases and J 6 bases, leaving 17 bases between the germline ends. DNA of the CDR3: TGTGCCAGCAGCTTAGTCCAGGGAGCTTTCTCCGAGCAGTACTTC. Translating it yields CASSLVQGAFSEQYF.

In its sample, this clonotype was seen many times. The chain employs TRBV6-1 and TRBJ2-2; 8 nucleotides agree with TRBD1. In germline, CDR1 is MNHNS, CDR2 SASEGT. V shed 6 bases and J 3 bases; nucleotides not matched to a gene: 6. The CDR3 has 15 residues. Written as DNA, the CDR3 is TGTGCCAGCAGCAAGACAGGGGTGGACACCGGGGAGCTGTTTTTT. It is translated as CASSKTGVDTGELFF.

This clonotype was found many times. The chain couples TRBV12-3 or TRBV12-4 to TRBJ2-1; D is unclear. This CDR3 comprises 14 residues. V was trimmed by 3 bases and J by 0 bases, leaving 6 bases between them. CDR3 DNA sequence: TGTGCCAGCAGTTTCCGGGCCTCCTACAATGAGCAGTTCTTC. Protein sequence: CASSFRASYNEQFF.

This clonotype was counted many times. The V gene is TRBV28, the J gene TRBJ2-5; the D is unclear. V was pared by 2 bases and J by 1 base, with 5 bases between. Germline assignment: CDR1 MDHEN and CDR2 SYDVKM. The CDR3 consists of 13 residues. The chain's CDR3 is CASSLQFQETQYF. CDR3 DNA: TGTGCCAGCAGTTTACAGTTCCAAGAGACCCAGTACTTC.